A selection of T cell receptor beta chains follows, all from one sample in a study of identical twins. TCRdb re-called the 5' RACE reads with MiXCR, one entry per CDR3 protein. The sample shows under 250,000 distinct CDR3 sequences, 9.5% to 15% of them seen only once. This sample was also put to use in a study of yellow fever vaccine responses in identical twins.

Sample: memory (CD45RO+) T cells sorted from blood. These TCRs come from a woman aged 18-30 years in good health. CDR3s include the opening cysteine and the closing phenylalanine or tryptophan. The order of the fields is clone size, V gene, D gene, J gene, CDR3 DNA, CDR3 protein. A D gene is named only where the DNA matches it firmly. A row's size may be missing; if present it is once, few, many or a size class.

-,TRBV24-1,-,TRBJ2-1,TGTGCCACCAGTCGTAGGGCGGGGAGTCAGAGCTCCTACAATGAGCAGTTCTTC,CATSRRAGSQSSYNEQFF
-,TRBV19,-,TRBJ2-2,TGTGCCAGTACCCCAGGGTCGGCGAACACCGGGGAGCTGTTTTTT,CASTPGSANTGELFF
few,TRBV20-1,-,TRBJ2-5,TGCAGTGCTGAGGGGGACGCGCAAGAGACCCAGTACTTC,CSAEGDAQETQYF
-,TRBV6-5,-,TRBJ1-6,TGTGCCAGCAGTTACTCAAATAATTCACCCCTCCACTTT,CASSYSNNSPLHF
-,TRBV7-8,TRBD2,TRBJ2-1,TGTGCCAGCAGCTTAGGGGTAGGGCGAGCGGGAGCTTACAATGAGCAGTTCTTC,CASSLGVGRAGAYNEQFF
few,TRBV19,TRBD2,TRBJ2-1,TGTGCCAGTAGTATAGTAGCGGGTGAGGGTGAGCAGTTCTTC,CASSIVAGEGEQFF
-,TRBV2,-,TRBJ2-6,TGTGCCAGCGACCGCGGAGACCTCTCTGGGGCCAACGTCCTGACTTTC,CASDRGDLSGANVLTF
few,TRBV3-1,-,TRBJ2-6,TGTGCCAGCTTAGGGAGCTCTGGGGCCAACGTCCTGACTTTC,CASLGSSGANVLTF
few,TRBV14,-,TRBJ2-5,TGTGCCAGCAGCCAAGGAAGGGCGGACTGGTACCGACAAGAGACCCAGTACTTC,CASSQGRADWYRQETQYF
-,TRBV6-1,-,TRBJ2-5,TGTGCCAGCAGCGTCCCCACGGGGACCCAGTACTTC,CASSVPTGTQYF
few,TRBV7-2,TRBD2,TRBJ2-5,TGTGCCAGCACCCTTCTTGGACTAGCGGGCCAAGAGACCCAGTACTTC,CASTLLGLAGQETQYF
many,TRBV6-5,-,TRBJ1-5,TGTGCCAGCAGTTTCTCCAGGGGTAACCTTAATCAGCCCCAGCATTTT,CASSFSRGNLNQPQHF
few,TRBV18,TRBD1,TRBJ1-1,TGTGCCAGCTCACCACGACAGGGAAACACTGAAGCTTTCTTT,CASSPRQGNTEAFF
few,TRBV11-2,-,TRBJ1-1,TGTGCCAGCAGCTTAAGATCACTAAACACTGAAGCTTTCTTT,CASSLRSLNTEAFF
-,TRBV19,-,TRBJ2-1,TGTGCCAGTAGCCCCCGGGGGAACAATGAGCAGTTCTTC,CASSPRGNNEQFF
-,TRBV4-1,TRBD1,TRBJ1-1,TGCGCCAGCAGCCAAGCGACAGGGGGAACTGAAGCTTTCTTT,CASSQATGGTEAFF
many,TRBV12-3/TRBV12-4,TRBD1,TRBJ2-7,TGTGCCAGCAGGAAGGGACAGGGAAACTACGAGCAGTACTTC,CASRKGQGNYEQYF
-,TRBV20-1,TRBD2,TRBJ2-1,TGCAGTGCTCCCCCCCCCGGGACTAGCGGGAGGGGCGGTGAGCAGTTCTTC,CSAPPPGTSGRGGEQFF
-,TRBV6-1,TRBD2,TRBJ2-3,TGTGCCAGCAAACAGACTGGCGGGGGGCAGGGAGATACGCAGTATTTT,CASKQTGGGQGDTQYF
few,TRBV20-1,-,TRBJ2-1,TGCAGTGCTAGTTCAGCACTGGCGCGAAACGAGCAGTTCTTC,CSASSALARNEQFF
few,TRBV20-1,TRBD1,TRBJ2-7,TGCAGTGCTAGAGATCAGGGGGCCTTCTCCTACGAGCAGTACTTC,CSARDQGAFSYEQYF
many,TRBV28,TRBD2,TRBJ2-2,TGTGCCAGCAGTTTCCTAGCGGGCACCGGGGAGCTGTTTTTT,CASSFLAGTGELFF
many,TRBV6-2/TRBV6-3,TRBD2,TRBJ2-7,TGTGCCAGCAGTTACATCGCTAGCGGGACCTACGAGCAGTACTTC,CASSYIASGTYEQYF
many,TRBV20-1,TRBD1,TRBJ2-3,TGCAGTGCGTACCCGAGACAGGGGCCAGATACGCAGTATTTT,CSAYPRQGPDTQYF
few,TRBV6-1,TRBD1,TRBJ2-3,TGTGCCAGCAGAAGAAGCGGGACAGGGGTGAATACGCAGTATTTT,CASRRSGTGVNTQYF
many,TRBV28,-,TRBJ2-2,TGTGCCAGCAGTCCCGGGGGCGGTTACACCGGGGAGCTGTTTTTT,CASSPGGGYTGELFF
-,TRBV7-2,TRBD1,TRBJ1-4,TGTGCCAGCAGCCAAAACAGGGGGTTGTTTTTT,CASSQNRGLFF
many,TRBV3-1,TRBD2,TRBJ2-5,TGTGCCAGCAGCCAAGATGGGCGGGAGTCGGAGACCCAGTACTTC,CASSQDGRESETQYF
-,TRBV29-1,TRBD2,TRBJ2-3,TGCAGCATGGCGGGAGATTCGGATACGCAGTATTTT,CSMAGDSDTQYF
few,TRBV5-6,-,TRBJ2-5,TGTGCCAGCAGCTTCAGGCAGCGGGTAGGAGAGACCCAGTACTTC,CASSFRQRVGETQYF
many,TRBV29-1,TRBD2,TRBJ2-3,TGCAGCGTTGAAGATAATAGCGGGAGTCCAGATACGCAGTATTTT,CSVEDNSGSPDTQYF
-,TRBV30,-,TRBJ2-1,TGTGCCTGGAGCCGAGAGCAGTTCTTC,CAWSREQFF
many,TRBV12-3/TRBV12-4,-,TRBJ2-2,TGTGCCAGCAGTTTAGCGCGGAATACCGGGGAGCTGTTTTTT,CASSLARNTGELFF
few,TRBV7-9,TRBD2,TRBJ2-3,TGTGCCAGCAGCGGGGAGGGGCAAAAAGATACGCAGTATTTT,CASSGEGQKDTQYF
-,TRBV6-1,-,TRBJ2-2,TGTGCCAGCAGCACGTCAGGGGGAGGTGGGGAGCTGTTTTTT,CASSTSGGGGELFF
-,TRBV18,-,TRBJ2-7,TGTGCCAGCTCCCCGCGGGGACGGGCGCAGAGCTCCTACGAGCAGTACTTC,CASSPRGRAQSSYEQYF
-,TRBV3-1,TRBD2,TRBJ2-1,TGTGCCAGCAGCCAAGGTTCGCGGGGGGCCGGGAATGAGCAGTTCTTC,CASSQGSRGAGNEQFF
-,TRBV5-1,-,TRBJ1-1,TGCGCCAGCAGCCTCCCGTGGGAGAACGCTGAAGCTTTCTTT,CASSLPWENAEAFF
few,TRBV6-2/TRBV6-3,-,TRBJ2-3,TGTGCCAGCAGTTACTTTCTAGCAGGATTAGGCGATACGCAGTATTTT,CASSYFLAGLGDTQYF
-,TRBV12-3/TRBV12-4,-,TRBJ2-7,TGTGCCAGCAGTCACCGGACGGCCTACGAGCAGTACTTC,CASSHRTAYEQYF
-,TRBV6-5,-,TRBJ1-1,TGTGCCAGCAGTTACTCAGGAGGGAGGAGCACTGAAGCTTTCTTT,CASSYSGGRSTEAFF
few,TRBV5-6,-,TRBJ2-7,TGTGCCAGCAGCTTGGCACCGTTGGACCACTACGAGCAGTACTTC,CASSLAPLDHYEQYF
many,TRBV4-1,-,TRBJ1-5,TGCGCCAGCAGCCAAGAGGGGGCGGATCAGCCCCAGCATTTT,CASSQEGADQPQHF
-,TRBV12-3/TRBV12-4,-,TRBJ2-1,TGTGCCAGCGGCGAACAGGGAAGGAGGAATGAGCAGTTCTTC,CASGEQGRRNEQFF
-,TRBV28,-,TRBJ2-7,TGTGCCAGCAGTTTTTCCGTAGGGCAGGGCCAGAGCTCCTACGAGCAGTACTTC,CASSFSVGQGQSSYEQYF
few,TRBV4-2,-,TRBJ2-5,TGTGCCAGCAGCCAAGGGACTAACTCTCAAGAGACCCAGTACTTC,CASSQGTNSQETQYF
-,TRBV28,-,TRBJ2-7,TGTGCCACAGCATCACCCTACGAGCAGTACTTC,CATASPYEQYF
few,TRBV7-2,-,TRBJ2-7,TGTGCCAGCAGCTCTTTAAGGGGGGGAGGGAGTGAGCAGTACTTC,CASSSLRGGGSEQYF
few,TRBV20-1,-,TRBJ2-5,TGCAGTGCTAGAGATTCCAGGGAAAGACAAGAGACCCAGTACTTC,CSARDSRERQETQYF
few,TRBV7-2,-,TRBJ1-5,TGTGCCAGCAGCTTAATTGACACAGGGACGGGCAATCAGCCCCAGCATTTT,CASSLIDTGTGNQPQHF
few,TRBV10-3,-,TRBJ1-5,TGTGCCATCAGTGTCGGAGGGAACAATCAGCCCCAGCATTTT,CAISVGGNNQPQHF